This T cell receptor beta chain was recovered during a study of OX40 agonist ivuxolimab in advanced cancers. Study overall: Eligibility admitted prior anti-PD-1, anti-PD-L1 or anti-CTLA-4 therapy; roughly 37% had some. In three patients, partial responses were observed, one with hepatocellular carcinoma and two with cutaneous melanoma. Study observations and caveats: At 0.1 to 3.0 mg/kg and by week 6, clonal expansion occurred in CD4+ and CD8+ blood T cells.

Between the trimmed V and J ends, which lost 5 bases and 6 bases, there was a span of 14 bases. Germline V gives CDR1 MGHDK, CDR2 SYGVNS. The CDR3 totals 14 residues. On this clone itself: Its antigen is as yet unknown.

The assay was immunoSEQ multiplex PCR, and TCRdb's table has in-frame clones only and misses some. The table shows tens of thousands of clones, with roughly 90% occurring only once. The specimen comprised CD4+ or CD8+ T cells sorted from blood, sampled in a trial of the OX40 agonist ivuxolimab. This sequence originates from an adult with an advanced solid tumor such as melanoma, head and neck, liver or kidney cancer. This rearrangement joins TRBV25-1 to TRBJ2-1; the D gene is possibly TRBD2 (6 bases). The CDR3: CASSLGSGGNEQFF. The CDR3 coding sequence is TGTGCCAGCAGTCTAGGGTCCGGGGGCAATGAGCAGTTCTTC.